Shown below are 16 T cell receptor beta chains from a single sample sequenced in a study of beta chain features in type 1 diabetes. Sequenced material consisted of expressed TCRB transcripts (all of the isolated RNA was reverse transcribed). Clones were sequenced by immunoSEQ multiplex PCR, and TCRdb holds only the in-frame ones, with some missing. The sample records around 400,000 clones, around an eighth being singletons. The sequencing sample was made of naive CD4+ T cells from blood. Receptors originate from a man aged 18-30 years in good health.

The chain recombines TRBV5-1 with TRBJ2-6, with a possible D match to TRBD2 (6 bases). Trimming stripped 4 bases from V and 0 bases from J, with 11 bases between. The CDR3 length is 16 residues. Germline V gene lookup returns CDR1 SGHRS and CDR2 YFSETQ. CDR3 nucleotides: TGCGCCAGCAGCAACGGACTACACTCTGGGGCCAACGTCCTGACTTTC. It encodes CASSNGLHSGANVLTF.

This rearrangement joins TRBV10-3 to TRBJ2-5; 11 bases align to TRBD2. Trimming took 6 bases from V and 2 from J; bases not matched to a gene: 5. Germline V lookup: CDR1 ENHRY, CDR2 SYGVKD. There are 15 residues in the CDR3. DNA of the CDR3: TGTGCCATCAGCCCCGGGACTAGCGGTCAAGAGACCCAGTACTTC. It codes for CAISPGTSGQETQYF.

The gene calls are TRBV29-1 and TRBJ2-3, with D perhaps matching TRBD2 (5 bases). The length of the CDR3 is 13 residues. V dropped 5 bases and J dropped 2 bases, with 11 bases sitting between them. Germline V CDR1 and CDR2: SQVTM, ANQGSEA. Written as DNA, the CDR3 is TGCAGCGTTCGGGGTCAATACACAGATACGCAGTATTTT. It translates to CSVRGQYTDTQYF.

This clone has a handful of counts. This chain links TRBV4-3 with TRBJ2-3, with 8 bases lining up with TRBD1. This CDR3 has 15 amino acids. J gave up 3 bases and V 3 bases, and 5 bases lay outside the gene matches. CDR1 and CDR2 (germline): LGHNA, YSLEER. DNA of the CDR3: TGCGCCAGCAGCCATTTCAGGGGGCCGACAGATACGCAGTATTTT. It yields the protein CASSHFRGPTDTQYF.

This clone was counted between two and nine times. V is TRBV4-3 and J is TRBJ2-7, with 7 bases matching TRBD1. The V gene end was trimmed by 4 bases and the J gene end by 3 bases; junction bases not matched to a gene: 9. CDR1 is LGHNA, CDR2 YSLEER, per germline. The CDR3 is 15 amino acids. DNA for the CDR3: TGCGCCAGCAGCCGCACTCCGGGACAGAACTACGAGCAGTACTTC. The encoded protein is CASSRTPGQNYEQYF.

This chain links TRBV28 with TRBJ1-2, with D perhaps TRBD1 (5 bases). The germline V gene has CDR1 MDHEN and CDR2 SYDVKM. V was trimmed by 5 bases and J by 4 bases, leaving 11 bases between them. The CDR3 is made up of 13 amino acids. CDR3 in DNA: TGTGCCAGCAGTCGCGACAGTCTCTATGGCTACACCTTC. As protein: CASSRDSLYGYTF.

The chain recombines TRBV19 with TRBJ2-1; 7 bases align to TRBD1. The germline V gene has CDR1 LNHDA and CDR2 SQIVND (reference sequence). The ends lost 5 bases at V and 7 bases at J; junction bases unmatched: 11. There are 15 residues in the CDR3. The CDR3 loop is CASSVTGQRLNEQFF. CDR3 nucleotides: TGTGCCAGTAGTGTAACGGGACAGCGCCTAAATGAGCAGTTCTTC.

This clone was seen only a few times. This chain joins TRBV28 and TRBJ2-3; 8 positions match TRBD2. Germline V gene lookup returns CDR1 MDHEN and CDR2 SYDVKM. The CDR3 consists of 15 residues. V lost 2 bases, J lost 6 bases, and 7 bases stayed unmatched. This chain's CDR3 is CASSLRIAGTDTQYF. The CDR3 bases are TGTGCCAGCAGTTTAAGAATAGCGGGAACTGATACGCAGTATTTT.

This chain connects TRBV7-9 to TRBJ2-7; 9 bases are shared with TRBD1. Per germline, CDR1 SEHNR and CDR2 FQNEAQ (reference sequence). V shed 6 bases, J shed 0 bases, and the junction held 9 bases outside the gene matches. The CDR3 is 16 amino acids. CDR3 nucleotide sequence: TGTGCCAGCAGACCCTCGGACAGGGGTGGCTCCTACGAGCAGTACTTC. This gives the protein CASRPSDRGGSYEQYF. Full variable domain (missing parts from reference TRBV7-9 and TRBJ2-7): DTGVSQNPRHKITKRGQNVTFRCDPISEHNRLYWYRQTLGQGPEFLTYFQNEAQLEKSRLLSDRFSAERPKGSFSTLEIQRTEQGDSAMYLCASRPSDRGGSYEQYFGPGTRLTVT.

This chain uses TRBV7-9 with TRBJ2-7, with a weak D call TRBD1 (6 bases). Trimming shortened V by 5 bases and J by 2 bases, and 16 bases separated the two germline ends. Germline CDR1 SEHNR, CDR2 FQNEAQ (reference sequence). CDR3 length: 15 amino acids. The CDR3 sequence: CASSPRGPGTYEQYF. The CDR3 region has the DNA TGTGCCAGCAGCCCCAGGGGACCGGGGACCTACGAGCAGTACTTC. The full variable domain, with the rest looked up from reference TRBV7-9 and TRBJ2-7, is DTGVSQNPRHKITKRGQNVTFRCDPISEHNRLYWYRQTLGQGPEFLTYFQNEAQLEKSRLLSDRFSAERPKGSFSTLEIQRTEQGDSAMYLCASSPRGPGTYEQYFGPGTRLTVT.

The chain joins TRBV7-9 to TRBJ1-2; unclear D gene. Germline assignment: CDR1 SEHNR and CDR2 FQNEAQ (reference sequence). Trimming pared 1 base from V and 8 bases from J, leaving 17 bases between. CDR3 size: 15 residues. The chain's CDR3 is CASSLGGPSPYGYTF. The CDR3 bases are TGTGCCAGCAGCTTAGGAGGGCCCTCGCCCTACGGCTACACCTTC.

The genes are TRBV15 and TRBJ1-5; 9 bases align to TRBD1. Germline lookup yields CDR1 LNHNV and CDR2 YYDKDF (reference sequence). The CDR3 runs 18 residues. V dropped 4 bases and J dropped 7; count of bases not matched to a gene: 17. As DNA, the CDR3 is TGTGCCACCAGCAAACACCGTCCCGGGACAGGGTTCGGGCAGCCCCAGCATTTT. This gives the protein CATSKHRPGTGFGQPQHF.

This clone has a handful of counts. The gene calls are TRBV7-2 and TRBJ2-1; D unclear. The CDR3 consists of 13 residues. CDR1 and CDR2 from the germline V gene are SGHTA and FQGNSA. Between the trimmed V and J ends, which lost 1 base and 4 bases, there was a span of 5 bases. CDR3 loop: CASSLVSYNEQFF. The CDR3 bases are TGTGCCAGCAGCTTAGTCTCTTACAATGAGCAGTTCTTC.

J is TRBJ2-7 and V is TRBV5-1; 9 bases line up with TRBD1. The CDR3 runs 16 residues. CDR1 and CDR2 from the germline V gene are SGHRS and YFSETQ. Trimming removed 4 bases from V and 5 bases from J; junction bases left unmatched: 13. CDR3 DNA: TGCGCCAGCAGCATCGCAACCGGACAGGGGTCCCACGAGCAGTACTTC. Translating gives CASSIATGQGSHEQYF.

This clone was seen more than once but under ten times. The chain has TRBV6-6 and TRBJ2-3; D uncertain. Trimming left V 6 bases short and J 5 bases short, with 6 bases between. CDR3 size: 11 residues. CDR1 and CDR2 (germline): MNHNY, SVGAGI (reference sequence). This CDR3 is CASSVRDTQYF. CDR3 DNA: TGTGCCAGCAGCGTCCGAGATACGCAGTATTTT.

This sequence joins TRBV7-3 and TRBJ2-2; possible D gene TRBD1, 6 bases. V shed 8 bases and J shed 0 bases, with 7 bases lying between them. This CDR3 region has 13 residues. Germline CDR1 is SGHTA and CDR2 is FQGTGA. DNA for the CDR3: TGTGCCAGCCGACAGGCGAACACCGGGGAGCTGTTTTTT. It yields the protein CASRQANTGELFF.